This TCR beta chain was captured in a study of blood T cell repertoires in COVID-19. Germline trimming cut 5 bases from V and 8 bases from J; bases unmatched to any gene: 6. CDR1 and CDR2 (germline): LGHNA, YNFKEQ. CDR3 length equals 14 residues. In the authors' methods: Amplified reference gene primers provided the basis for estimating nucleated cell counts. Repertoires were generated with immunoSEQ multiplex PCR, while TCRdb's copy carries only in-frame clones and drops some. V, J and clone size are taken as reported in that table, and D and trimming were inferred from the DNA itself. Among roughly 160,000 clones, around two thirds were seen once, and the ten largest hold 3%.

The rearrangement links TRBV4-2 to TRBJ1-6, with 7 bases lining up with TRBD1. Sequencing input: peripheral blood. The source of this sequence is an elderly woman with acute or convalescent COVID-19. The CDR3 DNA sequence: TGTGCCAGCAGCGCCTACACAGGGGATTCACCCCTCCACTTT. Amino acids: CASSAYTGDSPLHF.